This T cell receptor beta chain is drawn from a study of HIV-infected patients and healthy controls. Findings of the study overall: In HIV-infected patients, the apparent post-therapy Gini index recovery did not replicate in size-matched data.

About 450 ng RNA was reverse transcribed with alpha and beta constant-region primers. Alpha and beta chain libraries were made separately by chain-specific third strand synthesis with multiplexing indices. From the 5' RACE reads, TCRdb called clonotypes with MiXCR, one entry per CDR3 protein. Of roughly 10,000 distinct CDR3 sequences in the sample, around 8% were seen once. V was pared by 4 bases and J by 0 bases, with 16 bases of the junction left unmatched. This CDR3 comprises 20 residues. Germline assignment: CDR1 MNHNY and CDR2 SVGAGI (reference sequence). Whole blood was used without fractionation, so all unsorted peripheral T cells were included. This clonotype is labeled medium-sized. Its target is not known.

This TCR was recovered from an adult in good health. Sequencing used blood. The chain employs TRBV6-6 and TRBJ1-5; 9 nucleotides line up with TRBD1. The CDR3 DNA follows: TGTGCCAGCAGTTTAGGGTTTTCCGGGACAGGGACCCATAGCAATCAGCCCCAGCATTTT. It yields the protein CASSLGFSGTGTHSNQPQHF.